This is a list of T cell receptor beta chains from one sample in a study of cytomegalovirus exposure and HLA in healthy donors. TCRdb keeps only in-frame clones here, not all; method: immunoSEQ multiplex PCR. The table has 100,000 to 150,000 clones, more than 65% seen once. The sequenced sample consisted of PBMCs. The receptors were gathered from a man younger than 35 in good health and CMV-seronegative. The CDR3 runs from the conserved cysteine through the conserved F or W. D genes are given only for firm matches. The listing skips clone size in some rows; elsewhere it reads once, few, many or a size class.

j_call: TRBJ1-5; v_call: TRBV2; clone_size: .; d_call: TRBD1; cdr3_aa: CASRQTGGGNQPQHF; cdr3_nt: TGTGCCAGCAGACAAACAGGGGGCGGCAATCAGCCCCAGCATTTT
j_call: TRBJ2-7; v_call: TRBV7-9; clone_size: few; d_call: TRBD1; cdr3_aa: CASSQGASSYEQYF; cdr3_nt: TGTGCCAGCAGCCAGGGGGCGAGCTCCTACGAGCAGTACTTC
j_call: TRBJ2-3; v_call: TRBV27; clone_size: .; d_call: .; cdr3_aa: CASSLSGGGFTDTQYF; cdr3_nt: TGTGCCAGCAGTTTATCTGGCGGGGGCTTCACAGATACGCAGTATTTT
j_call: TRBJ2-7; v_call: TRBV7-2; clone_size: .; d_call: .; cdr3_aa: CASSSIRESYDQYF; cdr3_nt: TGTGCCAGCAGCTCCATCCGGGAAAGTTACGATCAGTACTTC
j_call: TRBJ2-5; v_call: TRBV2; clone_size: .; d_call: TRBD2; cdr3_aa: CAIRGGGETQYF; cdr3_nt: TGTGCCATACGGGGGGGAGGTGAGACCCAGTACTTC
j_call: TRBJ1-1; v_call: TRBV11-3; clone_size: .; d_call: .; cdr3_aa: CASSLGMNTEAFF; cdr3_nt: TGTGCCAGCAGCTTAGGTATGAACACTGAAGCTTTCTTT
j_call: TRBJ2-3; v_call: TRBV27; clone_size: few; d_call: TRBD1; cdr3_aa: CASSSDRFTDTQYF; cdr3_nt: TGTGCCAGCAGTTCGGACAGGTTCACAGATACGCAGTATTTT
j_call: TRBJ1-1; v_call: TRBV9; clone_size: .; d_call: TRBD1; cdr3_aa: CASSAGTGETEAFF; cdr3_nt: TGTGCCAGCAGCGCCGGGACAGGGGAGACTGAAGCTTTCTTT
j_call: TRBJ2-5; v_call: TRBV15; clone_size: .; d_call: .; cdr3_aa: CATSRAQVPWETQYF; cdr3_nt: TGTGCCACCAGCAGGGCACAGGTCCCGTGGGAGACCCAGTACTTC
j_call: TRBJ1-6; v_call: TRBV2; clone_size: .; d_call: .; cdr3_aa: CASGANSYNSPLHF; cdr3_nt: TGTGCCAGCGGGGCCAACTCCTATAATTCACCCCTCCACTTT
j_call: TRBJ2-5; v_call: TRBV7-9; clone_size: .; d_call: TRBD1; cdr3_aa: CASSLPGTGFLETQYF; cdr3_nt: TGTGCCAGCAGCTTACCCGGGACAGGGTTCTTGGAGACCCAGTACTTC
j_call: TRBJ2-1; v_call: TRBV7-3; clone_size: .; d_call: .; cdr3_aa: CASSLIQSPYNEQFF; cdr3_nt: TGTGCCAGCAGCTTAATACAATCTCCTTACAATGAGCAGTTCTTC
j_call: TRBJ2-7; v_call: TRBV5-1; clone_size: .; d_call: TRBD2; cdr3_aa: CASSQGLAGVSYEQYF; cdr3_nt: TGCGCCAGCAGCCAGGGACTAGCGGGGGTTTCCTACGAGCAGTACTTC
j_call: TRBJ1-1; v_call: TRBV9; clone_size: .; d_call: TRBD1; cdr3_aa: CASSAPGGTEAFF; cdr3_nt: TGTGCCAGCAGCGCCCCAGGGGGCACTGAAGCTTTCTTT
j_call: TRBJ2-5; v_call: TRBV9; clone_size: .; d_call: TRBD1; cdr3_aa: CASSAGTGGLREQYF; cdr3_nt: TGTGCCAGCAGCGCAGGGACAGGGGGCCTAAGGGAGCAGTACTTC
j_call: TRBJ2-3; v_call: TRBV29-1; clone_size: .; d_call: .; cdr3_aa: CSVDLRGISDTQYF; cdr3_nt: TGCAGCGTTGATCTCAGGGGCATATCAGATACGCAGTATTTT
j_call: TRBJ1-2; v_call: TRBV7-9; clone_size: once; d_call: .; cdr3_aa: CASSLEGGNYGYTF; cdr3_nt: TGTGCCAGCAGCTTAGAGGGAGGGAACTATGGCTACACCTTC
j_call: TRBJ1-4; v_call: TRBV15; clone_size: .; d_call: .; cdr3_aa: CATRLGTYDFYEKLFF; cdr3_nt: TGTGCCACCAGATTGGGTACCTACGACTTCTATGAAAAACTGTTTTTT
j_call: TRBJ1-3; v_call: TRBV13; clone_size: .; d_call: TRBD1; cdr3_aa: CASSLPTGAQGNTIYF; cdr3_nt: TGTGCCAGCAGCTTACCGACAGGGGCGCAGGGAAACACCATATATTTT
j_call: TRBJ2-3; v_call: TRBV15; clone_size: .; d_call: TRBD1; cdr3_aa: CATSLGQVLTSTDTQYF; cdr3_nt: TGTGCCACCTCTTTGGGACAGGTGTTGACTAGCACAGATACGCAGTATTTT
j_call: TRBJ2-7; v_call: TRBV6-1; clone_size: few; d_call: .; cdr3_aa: CASSEQGYEQYF; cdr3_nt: TGTGCCAGCAGTGAACAGGGCTACGAGCAGTACTTC
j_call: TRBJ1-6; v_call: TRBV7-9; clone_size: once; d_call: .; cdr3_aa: CASSLGQFQSSYNSPLHF; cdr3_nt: TGTGCCAGCAGCCTGGGCCAGTTCCAGAGCTCCTATAATTCACCCCTCCACTTT
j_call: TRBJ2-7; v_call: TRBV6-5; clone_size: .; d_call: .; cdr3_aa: CASSTTSSYEQYF; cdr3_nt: TGTGCCAGCAGTACGACTAGCTCCTACGAGCAGTACTTC
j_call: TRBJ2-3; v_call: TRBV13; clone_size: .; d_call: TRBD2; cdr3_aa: CASSSLAGGADTQYF; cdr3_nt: TGTGCCAGCAGCTCCCTAGCGGGGGGAGCAGATACGCAGTATTTT
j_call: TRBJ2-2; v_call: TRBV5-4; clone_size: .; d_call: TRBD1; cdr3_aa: CASTVGQHTGELFF; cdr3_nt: TGTGCCAGCACCGTGGGACAGCACACCGGGGAGCTGTTTTTT
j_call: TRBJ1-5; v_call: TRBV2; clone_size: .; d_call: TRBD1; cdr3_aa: CASSEAPTGRPNQPQHF; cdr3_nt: TGTGCCAGCAGTGAAGCCCCGACAGGGCGTCCCAATCAGCCCCAGCATTTT
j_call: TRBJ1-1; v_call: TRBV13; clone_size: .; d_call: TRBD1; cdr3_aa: CASSLGQGVTEAFF; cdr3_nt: TGTGCCAGCAGCCTGGGACAGGGAGTAACTGAAGCTTTCTTT
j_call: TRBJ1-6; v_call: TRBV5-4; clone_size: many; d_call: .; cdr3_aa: CASSLGQGSYNSPLHF; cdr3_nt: TGTGCCAGCAGCTTGGGGCAGGGCTCCTATAATTCACCCCTCCACTTT
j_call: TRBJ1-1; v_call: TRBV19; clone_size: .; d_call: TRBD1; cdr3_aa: CASSPQGGSMNTEAFF; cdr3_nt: TGTGCCAGTAGCCCGCAGGGGGGTTCTATGAACACTGAAGCTTTCTTT
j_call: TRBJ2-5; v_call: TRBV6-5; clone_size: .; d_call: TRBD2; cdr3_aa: CASSYQTGGQETQYF; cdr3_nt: TGTGCCAGCAGTTACCAAACCGGGGGGCAAGAGACCCAGTACTTC
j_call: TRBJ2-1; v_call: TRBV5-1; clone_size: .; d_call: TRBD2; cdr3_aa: CASSLVVSGGGNNEQFF; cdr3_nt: TGCGCCAGCAGCTTGGTGGTTTCGGGGGGGGGAAACAATGAGCAGTTCTTC
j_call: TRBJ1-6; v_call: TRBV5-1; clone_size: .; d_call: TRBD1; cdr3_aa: CASSLTGGYNSPLHF; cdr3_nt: TGCGCCAGCAGCTTGACAGGGGGCTATAATTCACCCCTCCACTTT
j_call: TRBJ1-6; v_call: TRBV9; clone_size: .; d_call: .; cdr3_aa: CASSAGGSPLHF; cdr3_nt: TGTGCCAGCAGTGCGGGTGGTTCACCCCTCCACTTT
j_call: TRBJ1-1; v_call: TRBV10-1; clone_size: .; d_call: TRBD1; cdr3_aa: CASSESTGSGTEAFF; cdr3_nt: TGCGCCAGCAGTGAGTCGACAGGGAGCGGCACTGAAGCTTTCTTT
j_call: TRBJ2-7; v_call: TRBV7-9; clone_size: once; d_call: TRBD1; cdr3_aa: CASSPGTGPQYEQYF; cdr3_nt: TGTGCCAGCAGCCCTGGGACAGGGCCACAATACGAGCAGTACTTC
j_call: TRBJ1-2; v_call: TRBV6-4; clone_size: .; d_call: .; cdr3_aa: CASSDSGGYGYTF; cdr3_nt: TGTGCCAGCAGTGACTCCGGGGGGTATGGCTACACCTTC
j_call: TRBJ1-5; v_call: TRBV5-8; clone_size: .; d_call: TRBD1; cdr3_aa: CASSNSQGAGNQPQHF; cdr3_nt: TGTGCCAGCAGCAATTCCCAGGGGGCTGGAAATCAGCCCCAGCATTTT
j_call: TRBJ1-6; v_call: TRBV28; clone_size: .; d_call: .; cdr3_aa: CASSPGGSGNSPLHF; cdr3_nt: TGTGCCAGCAGTCCCGGGGGGAGCGGTAATTCACCCCTCCACTTT
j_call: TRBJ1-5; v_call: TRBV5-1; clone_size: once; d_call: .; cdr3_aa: CASSPKGGRPQHF; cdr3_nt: TGCGCCAGCAGCCCGAAGGGAGGGCGGCCCCAGCATTTT